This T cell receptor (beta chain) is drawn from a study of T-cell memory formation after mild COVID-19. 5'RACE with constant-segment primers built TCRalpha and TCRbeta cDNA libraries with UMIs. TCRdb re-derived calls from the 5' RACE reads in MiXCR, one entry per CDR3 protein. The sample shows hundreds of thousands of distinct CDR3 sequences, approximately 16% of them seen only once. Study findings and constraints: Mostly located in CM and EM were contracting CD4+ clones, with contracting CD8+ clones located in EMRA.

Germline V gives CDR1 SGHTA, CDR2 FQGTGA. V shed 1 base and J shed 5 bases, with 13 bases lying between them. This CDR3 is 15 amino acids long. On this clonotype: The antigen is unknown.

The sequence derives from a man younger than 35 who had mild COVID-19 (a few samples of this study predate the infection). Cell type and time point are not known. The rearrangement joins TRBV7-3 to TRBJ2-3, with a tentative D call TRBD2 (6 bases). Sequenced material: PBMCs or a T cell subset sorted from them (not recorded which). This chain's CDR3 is CASSLIPGREDTQYF. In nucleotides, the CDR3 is TGTGCCAGCAGCTTAATTCCGGGGCGGGAAGATACGCAGTATTTT.